A single sample is the source of the 5 T cell receptor beta chains below, sequenced in a study of neurological immune-mediated disorders. Each CDR3 protein gets one entry after TCRdb re-called the 5' RACE reads with MiXCR. The data hold roughly 62,000 distinct CDR3 sequences, with 3% to 4% observed a single time. Sequenced sample: PBMCs. The receptors come from a woman aged 45-65 years with multiple sclerosis.

This clonotype occurred a few times. A much larger clonotype is one base distant, so this may be a read error. The chain joins TRBV10-3 to TRBJ2-7; D remains unclear. Germline V gene lookup returns CDR1 ENHRY and CDR2 SYGVKD. This CDR3 has 13 residues. Trimming removed 3 bases at V and 2 bases at J, with 8 bases between. DNA for the CDR3: TGTGCCATCAGTGACGGTACCCCCTACGAGCAGTACTTC. This translates into CAISDGTPYEQYF.

This clonotype was picked up many times. This chain uses TRBV9 with TRBJ1-4; no clear D gene. This CDR3 is 15 amino acids long. The germline CDR1 and CDR2 sequences are SGDLS and YYNGEE. The ends were cut back, 0 bases at V and 3 bases at J, with 9 bases in the middle. DNA of the CDR3: TGTGCCAGCAGCGTAGGGAGGTCATCTAATGAAAAACTGTTTTTT. As protein: CASSVGRSSNEKLFF.

This clonotype was counted a few times. The chain employs TRBV7-2 and TRBJ1-2, with D maybe TRBD1 (5 bases). The V and J ends lost 2 bases and 7 bases respectively, with 8 bases between them. CDR3 length equals 12 residues. Germline V gene lookup returns CDR1 SGHTA and CDR2 FQGNSA. The CDR3 loop is CASSLFGGGYTF. DNA for the CDR3: TGTGCCAGCAGCTTATTCGGGGGTGGCTACACCTTC.

This clonotype was observed at least ten times. The V call is TRBV20-1, the J call TRBJ1-2, with D perhaps TRBD1 (5 bases). Germline V lookup: CDR1 DFQATT, CDR2 SNEGSKA (reference sequence). The CDR3 length is 14 residues. Trimming pared 2 bases from V and 4 bases from J, leaving 14 bases between. As DNA, the CDR3 is TGCAGTGCTAGAACCCCCAGGGAGATCTATGGCTACACCTTC. It yields the protein CSARTPREIYGYTF.

This clonotype occurred many times. V is TRBV9 and J is TRBJ2-1, with 9 positions matching TRBD1. The germline CDR1 and CDR2 sequences are SGDLS and YYNGEE. J was trimmed by 4 bases and V by 0 bases; bases with no gene match: 8. The CDR3 has 17 residues. This CDR3 reads CASSVEGNRGPYNEQFF. The CDR3 coding sequence is TGTGCCAGCAGCGTAGAGGGAAACAGGGGGCCTTACAATGAGCAGTTCTTC.